The sample holds many counts of the clone carrying this TCR beta chain. These data belong to a study of regulatory T cells in long-lasting Graves disease. Background on the study: Recently diagnosed Graves' patients had received antithyroid drugs for under 3 months.

For TCR beta, libraries came from iRepertoire HTBI primers and Arm-PCR of CDR3 regions. Via MiXCR, TCRdb re-called the multiplex PCR reads, giving one row per CDR3 protein. Among about 220,000 distinct CDR3 sequences listed, 15% to 20% were seen once. This CDR3 comprises 13 residues. Germline loops: CDR1 GTSNPN, CDR2 SVGIG (reference sequence). Trimming took off 3 bases at V and 1 base at J, with 9 bases between the two ends. The time point here: newly diagnosed GD, antithyroid drugs for less than 3 months. There was RNA extracted from PBMCs, and the TCR library was made from it. This sample was shared with a second study, whose subject was T cells in Graves' hyperthyroidism and ophthalmopathy.

V is TRBV30 and J is TRBJ1-1; no clear D. The clonotype originates from a woman aged 25 to 39 with Graves disease. The material was peripheral blood mononuclear cells (PBMCs), obtained at new diagnosis, from a patient treated with antithyroid drugs. Here the CDR3 DNA reads TGTGCCTGGAGGAAGACCGGGAACACTGAAGCTTTCTTT. It codes for CAWRKTGNTEAFF.